These 9 T cell receptor beta chains were all obtained from the same sample, sequenced in a study of beta chain features in type 1 diabetes. The authors reverse transcribed all of the isolated RNA, so sequencing captured expressed TCRB transcripts. Measured with immunoSEQ multiplex PCR; TCRdb has only the in-frame clones, and not every one. The data contain around 100,000 clones, around 30% of them singletons. Study findings and constraints: When Type 1 diabetes patients were examined, their TCRB CDR3s proved moderately but significantly shorter in all four CD4+ subsets.

No cognate antigen is known for these TCRs. The specimen sequenced was central memory CD4+ T cells from blood. The origin of the receptors is a woman aged 18-29 years with type 1 diabetes.

This clone has a handful of counts. V and J are TRBV28 and TRBJ2-4, with D perhaps TRBD2 (6 bases). V was clipped by 8 bases and J by 7 bases, with 15 bases between them. Germline V lookup: CDR1 MDHEN, CDR2 SYDVKM. The CDR3 consists of 13 residues. The CDR3 DNA follows: TGTGCCAGCGGTCGACTAGTCGAGAACATTCAGTACTTC. As protein: CASGRLVENIQYF.

The chain joins TRBV18 to TRBJ2-7; perhaps TRBD2 as D (6 bases). The V gene lost 6 bases and the J gene lost 0 bases, with 18 bases spanning the gap. The CDR3 extends over 16 amino acids. The V gene's germline CDR1 is KGHSH and CDR2 LQKENI. The CDR3 reads CASSPQGGWGSYEQYF. The CDR3 DNA reads TGTGCCAGCTCTCCCCAGGGAGGTTGGGGCTCCTACGAGCAGTACTTC.

The chain has TRBV7-2 and TRBJ2-3; TRBD2 is a possible D gene (6 bases). Germline V gene sequence: CDR1 SGHTA, CDR2 FQGNSA. This CDR3 region has 14 residues. With 4 bases removed from V and 6 bases from J, the gap between germline ends came to 14 bases. CDR3 bases: TGTGCCAGCAGCTCGAACGGGGGTGAGGATACGCAGTATTTT. Protein: CASSSNGGEDTQYF.

The V call is TRBV20-1, the J call TRBJ2-1; D is possibly TRBD2 (5 bases). Trimming shortened V by 6 bases and J by 5 bases, and 8 bases separated the two germline ends. The CDR3 sequence is 11 residues long. Germline CDR1 reads DFQATT; CDR2 reads SNEGSKA (reference sequence). The CDR3 DNA follows: TGCAGTGCCGCGAGGGACAATGAGCAGTTCTTC. Its protein is CSAARDNEQFF.

The chain recombines TRBV5-6 with TRBJ2-7; TRBD1 matches 7 bases. CDR1 and CDR2 (germline): SGHDT, YYEEEE. The V segment lost 2 bases and the J segment 6 bases; nucleotides outside the gene matches: 5. The CDR3 covers 13 residues. DNA for the CDR3: TGTGCCAGCAGCTTTGGACAGGCCGGCGAGCAGTACGTC. Protein product: CASSFGQAGEQYV.

The rearrangement links TRBV11-3 to TRBJ1-1, with D perhaps TRBD1 (5 bases). Germline CDR1 and CDR2: SGHNT and YENEEA. The CDR3 covers 16 residues. Between the trimmed V and J ends, which lost 0 bases and 3 bases, there was a span of 14 bases. CDR3 sequence reads: CASSLEPGKLDTEAFF. In DNA, the CDR3 is TGTGCCAGCAGCTTAGAGCCAGGGAAGCTGGACACTGAAGCTTTCTTT.

This chain links TRBV27 with TRBJ1-1, with D perhaps TRBD1 (6 bases). Germline V gene lookup returns CDR1 MNHEY and CDR2 SMNVEV (reference sequence). The V and J ends lost 9 bases and 8 bases respectively, with 25 bases between them. This CDR3 region has 15 residues. The CDR3 loop reads CARFTQGFLRGEAFF. The CDR3 DNA reads as TGTGCCAGATTTACGCAGGGGTTCTTGCGTGGGGAAGCTTTCTTT.

The chain carries TRBV7-7 and TRBJ2-5; 9 bases line up with TRBD1. The CDR3 loop spans 13 amino acids. Germline V gives CDR1 SSHAT, CDR2 FNYEAQ (reference sequence). The trim removed 5 bases at V and 5 bases at J, leaving 3 bases unmatched. DNA of the CDR3: TGTGCCAGCAGCAACAGGGGGCAGGAGACCCAGTACTTC. It yields the protein CASSNRGQETQYF.

The chain has TRBV7-3 and TRBJ2-2; D is unresolved. There are 14 residues in the CDR3. V shed 1 base and J shed 1 base, with 4 bases lying between them. The germline V gene has CDR1 SGHTA and CDR2 FQGTGA. This CDR3 is CASSLILNTGELFF. The CDR3 bases are TGTGCCAGCAGCTTAATCCTGAACACCGGGGAGCTGTTTTTT.